Each of the 29 T cell receptor beta chains below was sequenced from the same sample in a study of CXCR3-negative and CXCR3-positive naive CD8 T cells. General observations from the study: A higher hydrophobicity marked the TRB CDR3s of CXCR3-positive naive cells versus CXCR3-negative naive cells.

It was by 5' RACE with UMI labels that the TRB cDNA libraries were prepared. From the 5' RACE reads, TCRdb lists one entry per CDR3 protein and no DNA. This repertoire includes some 120,000 distinct CDR3 sequences. No antigen has been assigned to these receptors. The source material was naive CXCR3+ CD8+ T cells from blood. Subset in this sample: CD45RO-CCR7+CD27+CD95- naive CD8+ T cells expressing CXCR3 (TNR3+). The receptors here all came from a human donor in good health. Some clones in this sample may be carry-over from other donors' samples.

This chain connects TRBV29-1 to TRBJ2-2; TCRdb selects TRBD2, and the lack of DNA leaves this call unchecked. The CDR3 is 15 residues long. Germline V CDR1 and CDR2: SQVTM, ANQGSEA. The CDR3 spells CSVVSTSGRPGELFF.

This chain connects TRBV15 to TRBJ1-3. The CDR3 runs 15 residues. Germline V CDR1 and CDR2: LNHNV, YYDKDF (reference sequence). CDR3 residues: CATSRGAGSGNTIYF. The full variable domain, with the rest looked up from reference TRBV15 and TRBJ1-3, is DAMVIQNPRYQVTQFGKPVTLSCSQTLNHNVMYWYQQKSSQAPKLLFHYYDKDFNNEADTPDNFQSRRPNTSFCFLDIRSPGLGDTAMYLCATSRGAGSGNTIYFGEGSWLTVV.

The chain carries TRBV5-1 and TRBJ2-7; TCRdb gives TRBD2 as the D gene, but with no DNA this cannot be confirmed. Germline assignment: CDR1 SGHRS and CDR2 YFSETQ. The CDR3 loop spans 15 amino acids. The CDR3: CASSFISGSGYEQYF.

This chain joins TRBV28 and TRBJ2-7. In germline, CDR1 is MDHEN, CDR2 SYDVKM. This CDR3 is built from 11 residues. The CDR3 loop reads CASSEPHEQYF.

The CDR3 sequence: CASSPSKSTQYF. This rearrangement joins TRBV12-3 or TRBV12-4 to TRBJ2-5; as DNA is missing, the TRBD2 call by TCRdb cannot be tested. The CDR3 runs 12 residues.

V and J are TRBV7-9 and TRBJ2-7; TCRdb lists TRBD2, though no DNA is available to test this call. Germline CDR1 SEHNR, CDR2 FQNEAQ (reference sequence). CDR3 length: 16 amino acids. CDR3 amino acids: CASSSMTSESSYEQYF.

V is TRBV7-9 and J is TRBJ2-7; TCRdb's D call of TRBD1 is untestable without DNA. The germline gives CDR1 SEHNR, CDR2 FQNEAQ (reference sequence). The CDR3 has 14 residues. CDR3 sequence: CASSPGEMSYEQYF.

The V call is TRBV14, the J call TRBJ2-5; TCRdb gives TRBD1 as the D gene, but with no DNA this cannot be confirmed. The CDR3 covers 15 residues. Germline CDR1 and CDR2: SGHDN and FVKESK. CDR3 residues: CASSQDTGGQETQYF.

V and J are TRBV15 and TRBJ2-2; checking the TCRdb D call of TRBD1 is not possible without DNA. From germline, CDR1 is LNHNV and CDR2 YYDKDF (reference sequence). There are 13 residues in the CDR3. The CDR3 sequence: CATKRGFTGELFF.

This chain links TRBV20-1 with TRBJ2-7; the TCRdb call, TRBD2, lacks DNA for checking. The CDR3 consists of 16 residues. The germline CDR1 and CDR2 sequences are DFQATT and SNEGSKA (reference sequence). The CDR3: CSARGLAGGLLYEQYF.

The chain combines TRBV5-1 with TRBJ2-5; TCRdb picks TRBD1, but there is no DNA to check that call. Germline loops: CDR1 SGHRS, CDR2 YFSETQ. This CDR3 has 17 amino acids. The CDR3 spells CASSLAVKPGDQETQYF.

CDR3 sequence reads: CASSPDRGAGIGELFF. This chain links TRBV7-9 with TRBJ2-2; as DNA is missing, the TRBD1 call by TCRdb cannot be tested. Per germline, CDR1 SEHNR and CDR2 FQNEAQ (reference sequence). The CDR3 contains 16 residues.

This chain joins TRBV2 and TRBJ2-7. The CDR3 extends over 12 amino acids. The germline gives CDR1 SNHLY, CDR2 FYNNEI. CDR3 amino acids: CASSEPTYEQYF.

The chain couples TRBV7-9 to TRBJ2-7; TCRdb's D gene call, TRBD1, goes unchecked for lack of DNA. Germline CDR1 SEHNR, CDR2 FQNEAQ (reference sequence). The CDR3 sequence is 14 residues long. CDR3: CASSPPGATYEQYF. Full variable domain (rest looked up from reference TRBV7-9 and TRBJ2-7): DTGVSQNPRHKITKRGQNVTFRCDPISEHNRLYWYRQTLGQGPEFLTYFQNEAQLEKSRLLSDRFSAERPKGSFSTLEIQRTEQGDSAMYLCASSPPGATYEQYFGPGTRLTVT.

The chain joins TRBV29-1 to TRBJ1-1; no DNA is available, so the TRBD1 call from TCRdb remains unchecked. This CDR3 region has 12 residues. Germline lookup yields CDR1 SQVTM and CDR2 ANQGSEA. CDR3 residues: CSSSQGETEAFF.

The V call is TRBV21-1, the J call TRBJ2-7; TCRdb calls TRBD1, which cannot be checked without DNA. TRBV21-1 is described as a pseudogene. The CDR3 is 15 amino acids. The CDR3 sequence is CASSKAGVDIYEQYF.

This chain joins TRBV2 and TRBJ1-1; TCRdb selects TRBD1, and the lack of DNA leaves this call unchecked. The CDR3 runs 15 residues. Germline CDR1 and CDR2: SNHLY and FYNNEI. Here the CDR3 reads CASRMTGGPNTEAFF.

The chain recombines TRBV4-1 with TRBJ2-7; the TCRdb D gene call, TRBD1, has no DNA to confirm it. Germline CDR1 reads MGHRA; CDR2 reads YSYEKL. There are 18 residues in the CDR3. CDR3 loop: CASSQDLVGTGVNCEQYF.

The chain couples TRBV28 to TRBJ2-7; the TRBD1 assignment by TCRdb is unverifiable without DNA. CDR1 and CDR2 from the germline V gene are MDHEN and SYDVKM. This CDR3 is 14 amino acids long. CDR3 region: CASSSGNGPGEQYF. Drawing the rest from reference TRBV28 and TRBJ2-7, the complete variable domain is DVKVTQSSRYLVKRTGEKVFLECVQDMDHENMFWYRQDPGLGLRLIYFSYDVKMKEKGDIPEGYSVSREKKERFSLILESASTNQTSMYLCASSSGNGPGEQYFGPGTRLTVT.

The chain joins TRBV28 to TRBJ2-3; there is no DNA to check the TCRdb D call of TRBD1. This CDR3 has 14 residues. The V gene's germline CDR1 is MDHEN and CDR2 SYDVKM. CDR3 residues: CASRPRQSTDTQYF.

This chain uses TRBV21-1 with TRBJ2-5; TCRdb's D gene call, TRBD1, goes unchecked for lack of DNA. TRBV21-1 is a known pseudogene. CDR3 length: 15 residues. The CDR3 here is CASNWTGGLGGAQYF.

Here the CDR3 reads CASSYRGPSSYEQYF. The chain is built from TRBV28 and TRBJ2-7; absent DNA, TCRdb's TRBD1 call cannot be checked. CDR1 MDHEN and CDR2 SYDVKM come from the germline V gene. The CDR3 covers 15 residues.

This chain connects TRBV9 to TRBJ1-2; absent DNA, TCRdb's TRBD1 call cannot be checked. The CDR3 loop spans 15 amino acids. Germline CDR1 is SGDLS and CDR2 is YYNGEE. CDR3 region: CASSGIQGSQYGYTF.

This chain connects TRBV28 to TRBJ2-3; lacking DNA, the TRBD2 call made by TCRdb goes unchecked. This CDR3 has 21 residues. Germline V CDR1 and CDR2: MDHEN, SYDVKM. CDR3 sequence: CASSFPGPTSGAFTSTDTQYF.

The V call is TRBV15, the J call TRBJ2-4; TCRdb proposes TRBD1, but this gene call is untestable without DNA. Per the germline V gene, CDR1 is LNHNV and CDR2 is YYDKDF (reference sequence). The CDR3 covers 12 residues. The CDR3 is CATSGTGDIQYF.

This chain connects TRBV5-1 to TRBJ2-3; the TRBD1 assignment by TCRdb is unverifiable without DNA. The CDR3 runs to 15 residues. CDR1 and CDR2 from the germline V gene are SGHRS and YFSETQ. This CDR3 is CASSPEGQRTDTQYF.

V and J are TRBV20-1 and TRBJ2-7. Germline CDR1 is DFQATT and CDR2 is SNEGSKA (reference sequence). The CDR3 totals 15 residues. The CDR3 sequence is CSARDRSMWAYEQYF.

This chain links TRBV7-6 with TRBJ1-1; with no DNA, the TCRdb D assignment of TRBD1 cannot be verified. Germline V gene sequence: CDR1 SGHVS, CDR2 FNYEAQ. The CDR3 is 12 residues long. CDR3: CASNPVQSEAFF.

This chain's CDR3 is CASSQGGGPINNEQFF. The gene calls are TRBV3-1 and TRBJ2-1; the D call of TRBD2 rests on TCRdb alone, since no DNA is present to check it. CDR1 and CDR2 (germline): LGHDT, YNNKEL (reference sequence). This CDR3 spans 16 amino acids.